The T cell receptor beta chain under discussion was sequenced for a study of CD8+CD57+ T cells in acquired aplastic anemia. Looking at the study overall: Sorted CD4+ plus CD8+ cells gave DNA averaging roughly 3 ug. Study outcomes and limitations: Sharing between patients and controls was observed for around 30 CD8+ CDR3 sequences.

TCR beta VDJ combinations and CDR3 sequences were profiled from genomic DNA. TCRdb re-called the reads with MiXCR, one entry per CDR3 protein. The sample lists more than 150,000 distinct CDR3 sequences, roughly half seen once, with roughly 3.5% in the top ten. Of note for this clonotype: The antigen remains unidentified.

Per the germline V gene, CDR1 is GTSNPN and CDR2 is SVGIG (reference sequence). This CDR3 has 13 amino acids. Trimming at V came to 4 bases and at J to 9 bases, leaving 10 bases not matched to a gene. The sequenced patients had an expansion of CD8+CD57+ cells seen by flow cytometry. The blood sampling took place in patients who had so far received no therapy. The J gene is TRBJ2-5, the V gene TRBV30, with 8 bases lining up with TRBD1. The sample consisted of sorted CD4+, CD8+, or CD8+CD57+ T cells (not recorded which) from PBMCs. This TCR was recovered from a human donor with aplastic anemia. CDR3 in DNA: TGTGCCTGGAAAGACAGGGGATCATGGGCCCAGTACTTC. Translating gives CAWKDRGSWAQYF.